This entry is about one TCR beta chain. The data originate from a study of blood T cell repertoires in COVID-19. Across the whole study: From T cells, B-cell-depleted T cells, or PBMCs came the material, which was cDNA or gDNA.

Sequencing was performed with immunoSEQ multiplex PCR; in TCRdb, only in-frame clones are kept and a portion is missing. The sample carries more than 300,000 clones, around 82% recorded once. V was pared by 4 bases and J by 4 bases, with 11 bases of the junction left unmatched. The CDR3 has 17 amino acids. Germline values: CDR1 MNHNS, CDR2 SASEGT. The source of this sequence is a woman between 45 and 60 years old with acute or convalescent COVID-19. Sequenced input: peripheral blood. The chain combines TRBV6-1 with TRBJ2-2; TRBD1 agrees at 8 bases. This chain's CDR3 is CASSARRGTGGTGELFF. CDR3 coding DNA: TGTGCCAGCAGTGCAAGACGGGGGACAGGAGGCACCGGGGAGCTGTTTTTT.